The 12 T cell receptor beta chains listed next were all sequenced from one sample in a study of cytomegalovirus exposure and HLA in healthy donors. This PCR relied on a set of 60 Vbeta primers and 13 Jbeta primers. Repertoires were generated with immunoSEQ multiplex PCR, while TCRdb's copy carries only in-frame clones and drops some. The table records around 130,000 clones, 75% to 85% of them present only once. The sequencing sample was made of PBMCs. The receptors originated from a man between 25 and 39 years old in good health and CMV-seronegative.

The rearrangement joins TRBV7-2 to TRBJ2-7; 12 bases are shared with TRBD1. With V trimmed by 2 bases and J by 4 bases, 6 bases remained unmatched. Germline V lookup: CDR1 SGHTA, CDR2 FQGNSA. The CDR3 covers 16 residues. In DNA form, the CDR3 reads TGTGCCAGCAGCTTAACAGGGACAGGGGGCGGGTACGAGCAGTACTTC. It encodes CASSLTGTGGGYEQYF.

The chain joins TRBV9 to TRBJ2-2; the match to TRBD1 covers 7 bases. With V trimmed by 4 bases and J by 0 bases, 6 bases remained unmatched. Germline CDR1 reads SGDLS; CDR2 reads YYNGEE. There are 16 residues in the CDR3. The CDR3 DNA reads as TGTGCCAGCAGCACCCACAGGGGATCGAACACCGGGGAGCTGTTTTTT. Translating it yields CASSTHRGSNTGELFF.

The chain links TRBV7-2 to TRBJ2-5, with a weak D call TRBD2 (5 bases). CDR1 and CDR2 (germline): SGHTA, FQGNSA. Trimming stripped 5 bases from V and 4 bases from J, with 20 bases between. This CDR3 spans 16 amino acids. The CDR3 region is CASSTIPEDWRETQYF. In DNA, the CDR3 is TGTGCCAGCAGCACGATACCGGAGGATTGGCGAGAGACCCAGTACTTC.

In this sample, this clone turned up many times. The CDR3 DNA reads TGTGCCAGCAGTGACTTTCCGGGAGGGGAGACCCAGTACTTC. This sequence encodes CASSDFPGGETQYF. The chain couples TRBV2 to TRBJ2-5; TRBD2 agrees at 8 bases. Germline-derived CDR1 and CDR2 are SNHLY and FYNNEI. Trimming took 3 bases from V and 5 from J; bases not matched to a gene: 5. The CDR3 runs 14 residues.

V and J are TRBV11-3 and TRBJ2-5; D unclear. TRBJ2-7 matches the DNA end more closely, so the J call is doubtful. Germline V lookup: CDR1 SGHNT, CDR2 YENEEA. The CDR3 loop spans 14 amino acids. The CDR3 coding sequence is TGTGCCAGCAGCTTACTTGCCTATTCCTACGAGCAGTACTTC. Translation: CASSLLAYSYEQYF.

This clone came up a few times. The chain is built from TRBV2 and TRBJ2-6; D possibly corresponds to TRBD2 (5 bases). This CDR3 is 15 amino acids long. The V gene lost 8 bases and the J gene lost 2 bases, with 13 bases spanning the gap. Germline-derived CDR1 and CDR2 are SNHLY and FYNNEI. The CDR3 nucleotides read TGTGCCAGCCGAATGGAGGCGACTGGGGCCAACGTCCTGACTTTC. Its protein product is CASRMEATGANVLTF.

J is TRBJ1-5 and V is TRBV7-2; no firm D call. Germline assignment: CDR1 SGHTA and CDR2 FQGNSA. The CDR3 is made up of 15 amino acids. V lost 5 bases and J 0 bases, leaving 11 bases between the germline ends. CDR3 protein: CASSPSWASNQPQHF. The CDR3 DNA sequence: TGTGCCAGCAGCCCATCTTGGGCTAGCAATCAGCCCCAGCATTTT.

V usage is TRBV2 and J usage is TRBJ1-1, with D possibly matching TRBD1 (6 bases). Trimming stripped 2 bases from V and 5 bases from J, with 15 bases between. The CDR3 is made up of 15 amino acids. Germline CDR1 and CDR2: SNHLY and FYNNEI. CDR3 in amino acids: CASSEYSRGETEAFF. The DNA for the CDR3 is TGTGCCAGCAGTGAATATAGCAGGGGCGAAACTGAAGCTTTCTTT.

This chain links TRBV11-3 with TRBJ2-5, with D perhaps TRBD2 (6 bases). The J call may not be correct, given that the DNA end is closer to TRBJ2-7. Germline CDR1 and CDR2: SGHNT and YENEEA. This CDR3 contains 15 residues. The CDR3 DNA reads TGTGCCAGCAGTCCTCCGGCGGGGATAGACTACGAGCAGTACTTC. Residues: CASSPPAGIDYEQYF.

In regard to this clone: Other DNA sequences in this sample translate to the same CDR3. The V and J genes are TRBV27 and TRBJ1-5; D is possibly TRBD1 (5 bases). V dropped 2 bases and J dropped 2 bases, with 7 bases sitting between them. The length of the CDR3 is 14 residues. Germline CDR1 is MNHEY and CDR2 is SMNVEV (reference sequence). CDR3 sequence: CASSLQGGNQPQHF. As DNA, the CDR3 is TGTGCCAGCAGTTTACAGGGTGGCAATCAGCCCCAGCATTTT.

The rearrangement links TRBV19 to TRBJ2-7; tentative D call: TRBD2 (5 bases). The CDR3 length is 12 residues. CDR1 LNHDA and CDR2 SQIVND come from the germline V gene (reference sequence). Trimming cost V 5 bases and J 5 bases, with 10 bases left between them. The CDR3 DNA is TGTGCCAGTAGTGAGGGTACCCACGAGCAGTACTTC. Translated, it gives CASSEGTHEQYF.

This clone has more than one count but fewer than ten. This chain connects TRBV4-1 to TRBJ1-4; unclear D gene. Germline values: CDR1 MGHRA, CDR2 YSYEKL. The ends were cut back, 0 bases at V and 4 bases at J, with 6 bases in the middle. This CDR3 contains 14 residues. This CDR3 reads CASSQDRGNEKLFF. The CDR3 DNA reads TGCGCCAGCAGCCAAGATCGGGGTAATGAAAAACTGTTTTTT.